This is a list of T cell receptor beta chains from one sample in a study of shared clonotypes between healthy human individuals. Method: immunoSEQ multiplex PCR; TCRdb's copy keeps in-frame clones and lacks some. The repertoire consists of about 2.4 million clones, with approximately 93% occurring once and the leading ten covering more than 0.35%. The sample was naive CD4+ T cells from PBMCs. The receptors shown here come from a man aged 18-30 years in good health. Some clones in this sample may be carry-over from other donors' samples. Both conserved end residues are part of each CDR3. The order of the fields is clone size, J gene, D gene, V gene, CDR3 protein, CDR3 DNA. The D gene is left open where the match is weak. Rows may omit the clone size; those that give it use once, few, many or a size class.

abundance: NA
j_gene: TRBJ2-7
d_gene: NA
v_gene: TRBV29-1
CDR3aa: CSVAGLTDTSYEQYF
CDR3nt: TGCAGCGTCGCCGGCCTGACGGACACTTCCTACGAGCAGTACTTC

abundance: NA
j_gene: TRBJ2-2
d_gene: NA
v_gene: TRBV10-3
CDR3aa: CAISELSSRSTGELFF
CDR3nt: TGTGCCATCAGTGAGTTAAGTTCTCGGAGCACCGGGGAGCTGTTTTTT

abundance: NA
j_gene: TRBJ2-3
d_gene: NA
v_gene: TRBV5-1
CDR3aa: CASSSGGTDTQYF
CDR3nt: TGCGCCAGCAGTTCTGGGGGCACAGATACGCAGTATTTT

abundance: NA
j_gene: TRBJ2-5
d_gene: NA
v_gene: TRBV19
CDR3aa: CASSIIGRTDQETQYF
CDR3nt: TGTGCCAGTAGTATTATAGGACGGACCGACCAGGAGACCCAGTACTTC

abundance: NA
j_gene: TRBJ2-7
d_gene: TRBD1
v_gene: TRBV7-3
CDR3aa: CASSLGGQGDEQYF
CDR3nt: TGTGCCAGCAGCTTAGGGGGACAGGGGGACGAGCAGTACTTC

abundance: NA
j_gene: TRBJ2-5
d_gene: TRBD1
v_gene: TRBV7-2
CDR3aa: CASSPVWTGAETQYF
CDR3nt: TGTGCCAGCAGCCCTGTTTGGACAGGGGCAGAGACCCAGTACTTC

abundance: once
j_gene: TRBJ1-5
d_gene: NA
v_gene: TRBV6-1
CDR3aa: CASSEIGAWQPQHF
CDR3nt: TGTGCCAGCAGTGAAATAGGCGCTTGGCAGCCCCAGCATTTT

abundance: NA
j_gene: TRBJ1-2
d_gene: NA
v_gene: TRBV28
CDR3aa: CASSFGQKVFYGYTF
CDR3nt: TGTGCCAGCAGTTTTGGTCAGAAGGTGTTCTATGGCTACACCTTC

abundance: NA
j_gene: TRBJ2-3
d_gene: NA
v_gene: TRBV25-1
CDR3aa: CASSEQGRSTDTQYF
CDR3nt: TGTGCCAGCAGTGAGCAAGGCAGGAGCACAGATACGCAGTATTTT

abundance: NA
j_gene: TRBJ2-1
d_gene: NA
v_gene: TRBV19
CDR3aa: CASKSSEARRGEQFF
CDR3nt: TGTGCCAGTAAATCGTCTGAAGCGCGGAGGGGTGAGCAGTTCTTC

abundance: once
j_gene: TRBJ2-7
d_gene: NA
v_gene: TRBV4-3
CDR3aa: CASSQVGSSYEQYF
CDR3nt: TGCGCCAGCAGCCAGGTGGGGAGCTCCTACGAGCAGTACTTC

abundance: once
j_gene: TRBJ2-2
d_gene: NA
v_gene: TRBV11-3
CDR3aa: CASSTGVVGAGELFF
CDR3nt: TGTGCCAGCAGCACAGGCGTAGTTGGGGCCGGGGAGCTGTTTTTT

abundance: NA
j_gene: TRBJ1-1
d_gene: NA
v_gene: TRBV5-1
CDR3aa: CASSSMGVTEAFF
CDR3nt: TGCGCCAGCAGCAGCATGGGGGTAACTGAAGCTTTCTTT

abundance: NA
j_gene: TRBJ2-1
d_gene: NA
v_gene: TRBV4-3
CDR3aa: CASSHDEGTSGEQFF
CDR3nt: TGCGCCAGCAGCCACGACGAAGGGACCTCGGGTGAGCAGTTCTTC

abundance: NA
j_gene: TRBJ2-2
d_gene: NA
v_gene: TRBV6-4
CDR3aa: CASSDSRAQNTGELFF
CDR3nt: TGTGCCAGCAGTGACTCGAGAGCACAGAACACCGGGGAGCTGTTTTTT

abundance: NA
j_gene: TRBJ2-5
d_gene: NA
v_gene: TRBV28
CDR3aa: CASSLEIGRSQETQYF
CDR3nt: TGTGCCAGCAGTTTAGAGATAGGACGGAGCCAAGAGACCCAGTACTTC

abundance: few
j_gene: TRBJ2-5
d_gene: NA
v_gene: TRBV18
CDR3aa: CASSPGGQETQYF
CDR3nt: TGTGCCAGCTCACCGGGAGGCCAAGAGACCCAGTACTTC

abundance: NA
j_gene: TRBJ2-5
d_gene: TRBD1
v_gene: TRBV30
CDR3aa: CAWSDTGVRETQYF
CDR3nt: TGTGCCTGGAGCGACACAGGGGTCCGGGAGACCCAGTACTTC

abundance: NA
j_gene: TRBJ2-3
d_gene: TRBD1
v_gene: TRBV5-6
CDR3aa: CASSLLDRVPDTQYF
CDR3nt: TGTGCCAGCAGCTTGTTAGACAGGGTACCAGATACGCAGTATTTT

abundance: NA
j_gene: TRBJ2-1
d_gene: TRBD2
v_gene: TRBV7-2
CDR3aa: CASSASRGSGSIEQFF
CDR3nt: TGTGCCAGCAGCGCCTCTCGGGGTAGCGGGAGTATTGAGCAGTTCTTC

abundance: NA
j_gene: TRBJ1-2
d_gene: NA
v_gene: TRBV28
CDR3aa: CASRDGPVTYGYTF
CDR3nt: TGTGCCAGCAGGGACGGTCCCGTAACTTATGGCTACACCTTC

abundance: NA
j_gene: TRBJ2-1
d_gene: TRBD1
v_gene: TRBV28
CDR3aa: CASDRERLYNEQFF
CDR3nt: TGTGCCAGTGACAGGGAGAGGTTGTACAATGAGCAGTTCTTC

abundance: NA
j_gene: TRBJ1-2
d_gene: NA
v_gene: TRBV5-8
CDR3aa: CASSAKGGKISGYTF
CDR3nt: TGTGCCAGCAGCGCAAAGGGGGGGAAGATCTCTGGCTACACCTTC

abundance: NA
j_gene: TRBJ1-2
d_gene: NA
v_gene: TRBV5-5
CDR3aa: CASSPGGGPALYGYTF
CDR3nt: TGTGCCAGCAGCCCTGGGGGCGGTCCAGCTCTCTATGGCTACACCTTC

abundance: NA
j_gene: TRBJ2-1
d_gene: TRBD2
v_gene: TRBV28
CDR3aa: CASKGGLADPNEQFF
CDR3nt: TGTGCCAGCAAGGGGGGACTAGCGGATCCCAATGAGCAGTTCTTC

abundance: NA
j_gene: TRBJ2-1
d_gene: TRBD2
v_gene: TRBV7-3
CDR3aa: CASSLLGTSGRNEQFF
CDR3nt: TGTGCCAGCAGCTTACTGGGGACTAGCGGGAGAAATGAGCAGTTCTTC

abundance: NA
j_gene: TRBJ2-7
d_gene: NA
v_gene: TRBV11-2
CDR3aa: CASSTSLPSYEQYF
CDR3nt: TGTGCCAGCAGCACCAGCCTCCCCTCCTACGAGCAGTACTTC

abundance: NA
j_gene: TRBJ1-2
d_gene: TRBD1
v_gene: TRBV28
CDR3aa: CASSLRGDNYGYTF
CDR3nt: TGTGCCAGCAGCCTCAGGGGGGATAACTATGGCTACACCTTC

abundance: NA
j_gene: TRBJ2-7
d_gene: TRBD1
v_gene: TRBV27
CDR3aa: CASSSLQGAGYEQYF
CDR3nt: TGTGCCAGCAGTTCCCTCCAGGGGGCCGGATACGAGCAGTACTTC

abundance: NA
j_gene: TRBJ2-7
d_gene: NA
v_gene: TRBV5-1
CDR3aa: CASSWASGGSSYEQYF
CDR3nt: TGCGCCAGCAGCTGGGCCTCAGGGGGGAGCTCCTACGAGCAGTACTTC

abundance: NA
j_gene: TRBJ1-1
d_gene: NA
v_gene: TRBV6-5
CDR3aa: CASSSNTEAFF
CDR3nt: TGTGCCAGCAGTTCGAACACTGAAGCTTTCTTT

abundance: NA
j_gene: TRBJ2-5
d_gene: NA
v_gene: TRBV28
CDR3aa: CASSFRGLRGTQYF
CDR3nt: TGTGCCAGCAGTTTTCGGGGTCTCCGGGGGACCCAGTACTTC

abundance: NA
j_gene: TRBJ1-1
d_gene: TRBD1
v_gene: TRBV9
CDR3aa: CASSVDGQGQISAFF
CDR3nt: TGTGCCAGCAGCGTAGATGGACAGGGGCAAATATCAGCTTTCTTT

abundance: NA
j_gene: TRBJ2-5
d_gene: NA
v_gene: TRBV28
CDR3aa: CASSSRETQYF
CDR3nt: TGTGCCAGCAGTTCGCGAGAGACCCAGTACTTC

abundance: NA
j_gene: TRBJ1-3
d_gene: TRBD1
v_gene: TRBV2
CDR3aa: CASSSRGQSGNTIYF
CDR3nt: TGTGCCAGCAGCAGCAGGGGGCAGTCTGGAAACACCATATATTTT

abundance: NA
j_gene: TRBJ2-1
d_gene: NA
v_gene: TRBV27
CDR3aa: CASSTRSVGQYNEQFF
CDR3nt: TGTGCCAGCAGTACCCGGAGCGTCGGACAATACAATGAGCAGTTCTTC

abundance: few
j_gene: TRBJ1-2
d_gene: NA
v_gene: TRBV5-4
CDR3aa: CASIPYGGNYGYTF
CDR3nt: TGTGCCAGCATTCCCTACGGGGGAAACTATGGCTACACCTTC

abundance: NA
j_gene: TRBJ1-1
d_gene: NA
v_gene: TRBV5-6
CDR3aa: CASSFVGGRTEAFF
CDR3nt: TGTGCCAGCAGCTTTGTAGGGGGGAGGACTGAAGCTTTCTTT

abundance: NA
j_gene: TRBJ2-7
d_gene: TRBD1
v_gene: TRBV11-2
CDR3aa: CASSQGTGGGWEQYF
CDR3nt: TGTGCCAGCAGCCAAGGGACAGGGGGCGGGTGGGAGCAGTACTTC

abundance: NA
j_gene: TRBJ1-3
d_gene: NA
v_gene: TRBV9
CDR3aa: CASSVGGHGNTIYF
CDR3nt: TGTGCCAGCAGCGTAGGGGGACATGGAAACACCATATATTTT

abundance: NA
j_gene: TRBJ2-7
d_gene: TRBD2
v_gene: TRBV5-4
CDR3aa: CASSPAGGQSYEQYF
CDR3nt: TGTGCCAGCAGCCCCGCGGGAGGGCAATCCTACGAGCAGTACTTC

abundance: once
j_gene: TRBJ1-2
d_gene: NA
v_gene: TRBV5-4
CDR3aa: CASSSRGAYGYTF
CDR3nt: TGTGCCAGCAGCTCCAGGGGTGCCTATGGCTACACCTTC

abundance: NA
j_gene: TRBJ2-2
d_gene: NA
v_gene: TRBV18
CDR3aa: CASSSDTGELFF
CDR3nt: TGTGCCAGCTCGTCCGACACCGGGGAGCTGTTTTTT

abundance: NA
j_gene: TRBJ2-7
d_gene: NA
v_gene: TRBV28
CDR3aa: CASSLVGVAYEQYF
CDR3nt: TGTGCCAGCAGTTTAGTTGGGGTAGCCTACGAGCAGTACTTC

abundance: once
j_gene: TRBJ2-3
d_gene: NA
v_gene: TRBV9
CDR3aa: CASSTTPSGTDTQYF
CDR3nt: TGTGCCAGCAGCACGACTCCATCCGGCACAGATACGCAGTATTTT

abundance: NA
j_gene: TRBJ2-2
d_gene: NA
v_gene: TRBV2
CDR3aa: CASSDPLGGGGVTGELFF
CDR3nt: TGTGCCAGCAGCGACCCTCTAGGGGGCGGAGGGGTCACCGGGGAGCTGTTTTTT

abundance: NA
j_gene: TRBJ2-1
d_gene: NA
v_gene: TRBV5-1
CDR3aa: CASSPGKLGPRNEQFF
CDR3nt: TGCGCCAGCAGCCCCGGAAAACTAGGCCCTCGCAATGAGCAGTTCTTC

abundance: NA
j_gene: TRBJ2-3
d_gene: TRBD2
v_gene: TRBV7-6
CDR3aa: CASSYRLAGFTDTQYF
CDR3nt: TGTGCCAGCAGCTACCGACTAGCGGGATTCACAGATACGCAGTATTTT

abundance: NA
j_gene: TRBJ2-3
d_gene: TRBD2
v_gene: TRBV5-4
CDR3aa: CASSLKWAASGRTDTQYF
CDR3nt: TGTGCCAGCAGCTTGAAGTGGGCGGCTAGCGGGAGGACAGATACGCAGTATTTT

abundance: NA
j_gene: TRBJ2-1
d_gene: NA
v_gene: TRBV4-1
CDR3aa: CASSPRDWKNEQFF
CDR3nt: TGCGCCAGCAGCCCCCGGGACTGGAAAAATGAGCAGTTCTTC

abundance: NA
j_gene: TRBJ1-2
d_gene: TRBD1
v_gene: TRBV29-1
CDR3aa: CSVAPPTGRYYGYTF
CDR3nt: TGCAGCGTTGCCCCCCCGACAGGGAGGTACTATGGCTACACCTTC

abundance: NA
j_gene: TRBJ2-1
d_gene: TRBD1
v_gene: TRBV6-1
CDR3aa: CASSVEDRGRLEQFF
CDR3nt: TGTGCCAGCAGTGTCGAGGACAGGGGTCGACTTGAGCAGTTCTTC

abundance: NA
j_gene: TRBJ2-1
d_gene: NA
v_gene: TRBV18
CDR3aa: CASSQEKRGDEQFF
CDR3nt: TGTGCCAGCTCACAGGAGAAAAGGGGCGATGAGCAGTTCTTC

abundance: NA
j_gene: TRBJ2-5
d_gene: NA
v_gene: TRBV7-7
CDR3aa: CASSLALQQETQYF
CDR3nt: TGTGCCAGCAGCTTAGCGTTACAGCAAGAGACCCAGTACTTC

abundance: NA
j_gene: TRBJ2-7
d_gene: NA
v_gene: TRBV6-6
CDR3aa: CASSPEDRRTYEQYF
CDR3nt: TGTGCCAGCAGTCCCGAAGACAGACGAACCTACGAGCAGTACTTC

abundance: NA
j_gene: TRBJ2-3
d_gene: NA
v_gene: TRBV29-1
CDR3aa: CSVAFGDPMDTQYF
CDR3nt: TGCAGCGTTGCGTTCGGGGACCCAATGGATACGCAGTATTTT

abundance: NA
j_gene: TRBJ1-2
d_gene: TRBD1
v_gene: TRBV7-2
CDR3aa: CASSPSPGQGSGYGYTF
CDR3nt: TGTGCCAGCAGCCCCTCGCCGGGACAGGGGTCCGGCTATGGCTACACCTTC

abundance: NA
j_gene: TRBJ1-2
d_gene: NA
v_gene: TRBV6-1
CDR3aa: CASSEGGSYGYTF
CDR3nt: TGTGCCAGCAGTGAAGGTGGGTCCTATGGCTACACCTTC

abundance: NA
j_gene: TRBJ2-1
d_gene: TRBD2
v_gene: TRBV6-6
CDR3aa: CASSYRREGRDNEQFF
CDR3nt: TGTGCCAGCAGTTACCGGCGGGAGGGCCGTGACAATGAGCAGTTCTTC

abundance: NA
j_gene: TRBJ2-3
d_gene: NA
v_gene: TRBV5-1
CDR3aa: CASSLAAGLSTDTQYF
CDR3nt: TGCGCCAGCAGCTTGGCTGCGGGGTTGAGCACAGATACGCAGTATTTT